This section outlines one T cell receptor beta chain sequence together with its context. This CDR3 is built from 19 residues. V gave up 0 bases and J gave up 2 bases, with 23 bases separating them. Germline V gene sequence: CDR1 SGHVT, CDR2 SQSDAQ. The data are from a study of blood T cell dynamics during melanoma immunotherapy. A fixed DNA input of roughly 0.35 ug was used per bulk PBMC sample. Sequencing was performed with immunoSEQ multiplex PCR; in TCRdb, only in-frame clones are kept and a portion is missing. The repertoire includes roughly 7,300 clones, 81% of them detected once, and about 14% sits in the top ten. Time point reported: week 3, after first cycle of checkpoint inhibitor. Apart from a couple of fast progressors, RECIST 1.1 response was judged 12 weeks post-infusion.

The V and J genes are TRBV7-4 and TRBJ2-7; D possibly corresponds to TRBD2 (6 bases). The receptor was derived from a human donor with melanoma. The specimen was blood, collected from a patient treated with checkpoint blockade. This CDR3 is CASSLARVGGGFSTYEQYF. DNA for the CDR3: TGTGCCAGCAGCTTAGCGCGAGTGGGAGGCGGCTTTTCGACCTACGAGCAGTACTTC.